The present entry profiles one T cell receptor beta chain with its context. From the PCR reads, TCRdb called clonotypes with MiXCR, one entry per CDR3 protein. The sample includes around 460,000 distinct CDR3 sequences, over 20% of them seen just once. The record originates from a study of molecular identifiers for immune sequencing clone quantification. Sequencing was done on a sample of naive CD8+ T cells from blood, with Jurkat cell RNA spiked in. Subset indicated: FACS-sorted CD8+CD4-CCR7+CD45RA+ naive T cells. The receptor's source is a human donor in good health. Some libraries in this study had Jurkat cell RNA spiked in.

The CDR3 protein is CASSQDPVAGETQYF. The CDR3 DNA is TGTGCCAGCAGCCAAGACCCAGTTGCGGGAGAGACCCAGTACTTC. The chain uses TRBV4-2 and TRBJ2-5; D might be TRBD2 (5 bases). The CDR3 has 15 residues. CDR1 is LGHNA, CDR2 YNFKEQ, per germline. The germline V and J ends were trimmed by 0 bases and 4 bases, with 12 bases remaining between them.